This T cell receptor beta chain emerged from a study of response to subunit inactivated influenza vaccine. Whole-study findings and limits: After each seasonal influenza vaccination, few new T cells are recruited, the authors suggested.

Regarding this clonotype: As yet, its antigen is unknown.

TCRdb called the RT-PCR reads again in MiXCR, with one record for every CDR3 protein. The repertoire holds 630,000 or so distinct CDR3 sequences, about 15% seen once, with roughly 12% in the top ten. The CDR3 is 19 residues long. CDR1 SGHAT and CDR2 FQNNGV come from the germline V gene. The ends lost 3 bases at V and 0 bases at J; junction bases unmatched: 7. The V and J genes are TRBV11-2 and TRBJ2-3; 15 nucleotides match TRBD2. This specimen was PBMCs from blood, taken approximately 13 days after vaccination. The receptor comes from a man aged 50 to 60 who received an inactivated influenza vaccine. The CDR3 reads CASSLGLAGGAGSTDTQYF. For the CDR3, the DNA is TGTGCCAGCAGCTTGGGACTAGCGGGAGGCGCTGGTAGCACAGATACGCAGTATTTT.